Shown below are 7 T cell receptor beta chains from a single sample sequenced in a study of T cell responses to AZD1222 COVID-19 vaccine. Produced via immunoSEQ multiplex PCR; TCRdb's table is partial and in-frame only. Counted here are 150,000 to 160,000 clones, 90% occurring once; the ten biggest clones make up about 1.6%. Sequenced material: peripheral blood, taken 28 days after the second AZD1222 dose. The receptor set was obtained from an adult who received the AZD1222 COVID-19 vaccine.

This clone has a handful of counts. V is TRBV6-6 and J is TRBJ1-1; D remains ambiguous. V lost 5 bases and J lost 5, with 18 bases in between. The CDR3 consists of 15 residues. Per germline, CDR1 MNHNY and CDR2 SVGAGI (reference sequence). As DNA, the CDR3 is TGTGCCAGCAGTCCCTCTACGACGGGCGGGACTGAAGCTTTCTTT. Residues: CASSPSTTGGTEAFF.

V gene TRBV11-1 combines with J gene TRBJ2-3; TRBD1 is a possible D gene (6 bases). Deletions cut 4 bases from V and 8 bases from J, with 13 bases between. The germline gives CDR1 SGHAT, CDR2 FQDESV (reference sequence). The CDR3 is made up of 13 amino acids. CDR3 sequence reads: CASSSEGGPTQYF. In DNA, the CDR3 is TGTGCCAGCAGCTCAGAAGGGGGACCTACGCAGTATTTT.

The gene calls are TRBV5-5 and TRBJ2-2; 12 bases are a match to TRBD2. The J segment lost 4 bases and the V segment lost 5 bases, leaving 6 bases of the junction unmatched. Germline CDR1 reads SGHKS; CDR2 reads YYEKEE (reference sequence). The CDR3 totals 16 residues. CDR3 region: CASSGLAGFGTGELFF. The CDR3 DNA is TGTGCCAGCAGTGGACTAGCGGGGTTTGGCACCGGGGAGCTGTTTTTT.

This sequence joins TRBV7-8 and TRBJ2-3; no definite D call. From germline, CDR1 is SGHVS and CDR2 FQNEAQ. This CDR3 spans 11 amino acids. V lost 10 bases and J 3 bases, leaving 8 bases between the germline ends. CDR3 residues: CATTPTDTQYF. The CDR3 nucleotides are TGTGCCACGACCCCGACAGATACGCAGTATTTT.

V is TRBV6-1 and J is TRBJ1-5; TRBD1 agrees at 8 bases. The germline CDR1 and CDR2 sequences are MNHNS and SASEGT. The CDR3 spans 16 residues. Trimming removed 7 bases from V and 6 bases from J; junction bases left unmatched: 14. The CDR3 nucleotides read TGTGCCAGCATTGACAGGGGAAGAGCGGTGAGTCAGCCCCAGCATTTT. It specifies CASIDRGRAVSQPQHF.

V gene TRBV15 combines with J gene TRBJ2-1; D gene unclear. The V gene lost 3 bases and the J gene lost 10 bases, with 10 bases spanning the gap. The CDR3 loop spans 12 amino acids. CDR1 LNHNV and CDR2 YYDKDF come from the germline V gene (reference sequence). The chain's CDR3 is CATSSSSREQFF. CDR3 sequence (DNA): TGTGCCACCAGCAGCAGCTCGCGGGAGCAGTTCTTC.

The chain is built from TRBV19 and TRBJ1-1; TRBD1 might be the D (5 bases). CDR3 size: 14 residues. The ends were cut back, 5 bases at V and 3 bases at J, with 13 bases in the middle. Germline lookup yields CDR1 LNHDA and CDR2 SQIVND (reference sequence). The CDR3 DNA follows: TGTGCCAGTAGTTGGGGAGGGGCGCACACTGAAGCTTTCTTT. It encodes CASSWGGAHTEAFF.